The clone carrying this TCR beta chain was found a few times. The data belong to a study of T-cell memory formation after mild COVID-19. TCRdb re-called the 5' RACE reads through MiXCR, storing one row per CDR3 protein. The data hold some 150,000 distinct CDR3 sequences, with 14% observed a single time. The clonotype was recovered from an adult woman who had mild COVID-19 (a few samples of this study predate the infection). Cell type and time point are not known. The material sequenced was PBMCs or a T cell subset sorted from them (not recorded which).

CDR3 region: CASGLLSSYNEQFF. The CDR3 DNA follows: TGTGCCAGCGGCCTTCTAAGCTCCTACAATGAGCAGTTCTTC. This chain links TRBV12-3 or TRBV12-4 with TRBJ2-1; D call uncertain. V dropped 8 bases and J dropped 0 bases, with 11 bases sitting between them. The CDR3 extends over 14 amino acids.